Shown below are 3 T cell receptor beta chains from a single sample sequenced in a study of breast tumors, draining lymph nodes, adjacent tissues listed by TCRdb under 2016. The lymph node samples were taken from the axillary draining lymph nodes of breast cancer patients. Libraries were constructed by multiplex PCR. Reads for this sample came from an Illumina HiSeq 2000. Starting from the raw public reads, TCRdb applied fastp trimming at Q25, assembled clones with MiXCR and retained in-frame beta chains. Each record represents a unique CDR3 protein, reported with the most common genes and DNA among its rows. The sample table records fewer than 150,000 distinct CDR3 sequences; about 20% of these occur just once. The ten biggest clones cover 2.2% of the sample. Sequenced material: axillary lymph node tissue. The source is a female donor with breast cancer. Some clones in this sample may be carry-over from other donors' samples.

This clonotype was recorded at least ten times. The rearrangement uses TRBV7-9 and TRBJ2-1; D possibly uses TRBD1 or TRBD2 (6 bases each). The CDR3 sequence is 15 residues long. V lost 7 bases and J lost 2, with 15 bases in between. The V gene's germline CDR1 is SEHNR and CDR2 FQNEAQ (reference sequence). CDR3 sequence (DNA): TGTGCCAGCACCCTTTCGGGGGCGACCTACAATGAGCAGTTCTTC. Translation gives CASTLSGATYNEQFF.

The V and J genes are TRBV7-9 and TRBJ2-7; 8 nucleotides match TRBD1. In germline, CDR1 is SEHNR, CDR2 FQNEAQ (reference sequence). The CDR3 is 15 amino acids. With V trimmed by 1 base and J by 1 base, 3 bases remained unmatched. The CDR3, as DNA: TGTGCCAGCAGCTTAGAGGGGACAGGATCCTACGAGCAGTACTTC. It codes for CASSLEGTGSYEQYF.

Many counts were recorded for this clonotype. The J gene is TRBJ1-2, the V gene TRBV6-6; D call uncertain. This CDR3 is 13 amino acids long. From germline, CDR1 is MNHNY and CDR2 SVGAGI (reference sequence). V lost 4 bases and J 5 bases, leaving 11 bases between the germline ends. The CDR3 DNA follows: TGTGCCAGCAGTTCCCGCGCGGGGTATGGCTACACCTTC. This sequence encodes CASSSRAGYGYTF.